This TCR beta chain was sequenced in a study of blood T cell repertoires in COVID-19. Study at large: From the United States, Italy and Spain came samples of acute and convalescent COVID-19.

Measured with immunoSEQ multiplex PCR; TCRdb has only the in-frame clones, and not every one. The sample holds some 83,000 clones, 82% seen once. The specimen was peripheral blood. This receptor was identified in a human donor in a cohort sampled during active COVID-19.

CDR3 protein: CASGSSTEAFF. CDR3 DNA sequence: TGTGCTAGTGGTTCGAGCACTGAAGCTTTCTTT. The chain uses TRBV12-5 and TRBJ1-1, with unresolved D. CDR3 length equals 11 residues. Trimming removed 4 bases from V and 4 bases from J, with 4 bases in between. CDR1 LGHNT and CDR2 FRNRAP come from the germline V gene.